The rows below give T cell receptor beta chains drawn from one sample of a study of tumor T cells in aggressive B-cell lymphoma. Assay: immunoSEQ multiplex PCR; the TCRdb copy retains only in-frame clones and omits some. The sample carries more than 4,000 clones, over 70% recorded once. Sequenced input: tumor tissue. Source of these receptors: an adult with diffuse large B cell lymphoma. The conserved cysteine and the conserved F or W are not part of the CDR3 here.

ASSSGGEDGELF	TRBV11-3	TRBJ2-2
ASSPGQAYYQPQH	TRBV28	TRBJ1-5
ASSIEYSSAYEQY	TRBV19	TRBJ2-7
ASSVGGGNQPQH	TRBV9	TRBJ1-5
ASSPPGQSNEQF	TRBV18	TRBJ2-1
ASSPGTSGRAF	TRBV11-2	TRBJ1-1
ASSQLAGGLYNEQF	TRBV14	TRBJ2-1
ASSLSLAYNSPLH	TRBV27	TRBJ1-6
ASSLTPDTEAF	TRBV11-2	TRBJ1-1
ASSVERSEQF	TRBV9	TRBJ2-1
ASTLHTSFDRVSGNTIY	TRBV12-1	TRBJ1-3
ASSRTYRDGYT	TRBV28	TRBJ1-2
ASSYPTAEAF	TRBV2	TRBJ1-1
ASSLAGGKKGKLF	TRBV7-9	TRBJ1-4
ASSSGQAPAQF	TRBV28	TRBJ2-1
ASSYSREGPTDTQY	TRBV6-5	TRBJ2-3
ASSSVGQRGQPQH	TRBV27	TRBJ1-5
ASSNPPGTPYTDTQY	TRBV27	TRBJ2-3
ASRNSGATNEKLF	TRBV11-2	TRBJ1-4
ASSLTSGRRETQY	TRBV7-6	TRBJ2-5
ASSQGGANTEAF	TRBV14	TRBJ1-1
ASSVARELGTQY	TRBV9	TRBJ2-5
ASSTQGRGTEAF	TRBV14	TRBJ1-1
ASSQGLNEKLF	TRBV13	TRBJ1-4
ATKPLTGSTGELF	TRBV28	TRBJ2-2
ASSSTGANTGELF	TRBV28	TRBJ2-2
ASSLVGVAEAF	TRBV5-1	TRBJ1-1
ASSTSNQPQH	TRBV18	TRBJ1-5
ASSQERGAKNIQY	TRBV14	TRBJ2-4
ASSSAGQANSPLH	TRBV19	TRBJ1-6
ASKSGTTSTDTQY	TRBV19	TRBJ2-3
ASSFAGQSYEQY	TRBV7-9	TRBJ2-7
ASSVQGVDGYT	TRBV9	TRBJ1-2
AWSVRGGPYGYT	TRBV30	TRBJ1-2
ASTPGGAFTEAF	TRBV28	TRBJ1-1
ASSPSRRLVTERETQY	TRBV4-2	TRBJ2-5
ASSPQREATQEEF	TRBV18	TRBJ2-1
ASSDSGIGADTQY	TRBV6-1	TRBJ2-3
ASSPRPDRGLSGAF	TRBV18	TRBJ1-1
ASSLRGRAGEQY	TRBV5-8	TRBJ2-7
ASSSGQGGTYEQY	TRBV7-6	NA
AISGTGNTEAF	TRBV10-3	TRBJ1-1
ASSYAGKGYNSPLH	TRBV6-5	TRBJ1-6
ASSLEETQY	TRBV19	TRBJ2-5
ASSLLGTGTDTQY	TRBV7-2	TRBJ2-3
ASSLWDSSYEQY	TRBV27	TRBJ2-7
ASHFGVGQF	TRBV28	TRBJ2-1
ASNFSIGPSIIGELF	TRBV7-9	TRBJ2-2